These 6 T cell receptor beta chains were all obtained from the same sample, sequenced in a study of OX40 agonist ivuxolimab in advanced cancers. Data came from immunoSEQ multiplex PCR; TCRdb stores just in-frame clones and leaves some out. The table has fewer than 45,000 clones, around 90% seen once. The input for sequencing was CD4+ or CD8+ T cells sorted from blood, taken in a trial of the OX40 agonist ivuxolimab. The receptors derive from an adult with an advanced solid tumor such as melanoma, head and neck, liver or kidney cancer.

CDR3 in amino acids: CASSFVDSGSNEQFF. CDR3 nucleotide sequence: TGTGCCAGCAGTTTTGTAGATAGCGGAAGCAATGAGCAGTTCTTC. The chain joins TRBV28 to TRBJ2-1, with TRBD2 as a possible D gene (6 bases). Trimming took 3 bases from V and 6 from J, leaving 15 bases between them. In germline, CDR1 is MDHEN, CDR2 SYDVKM. The CDR3 is 15 amino acids.

This clone was counted only a few times. The chain recombines TRBV28 with TRBJ2-2, with 8 bases lining up with TRBD1. There are 15 residues in the CDR3. Unmatched junction bases numbered 13, after V lost 6 bases and J lost 10 bases. Germline V gene lookup returns CDR1 MDHEN and CDR2 SYDVKM. The CDR3 sequence is CASSPDRVGLEELFF. CDR3 nucleotide sequence: TGTGCCAGCAGCCCGGACAGGGTGGGCTTGGAGGAGCTGTTTTTT.

The chain is built from TRBV7-9 and TRBJ2-2; TRBD1 might be the D (5 bases). Deletions cut 8 bases from V and 6 bases from J, with 7 bases between. The germline V gene has CDR1 SEHNR and CDR2 FQNEAQ (reference sequence). This CDR3 is 11 amino acids long. In nucleotides, the CDR3 is TGTGCCAGCCTAGGGGCCGGGGAGCTGTTTTTT. This gives the protein CASLGAGELFF.

V gene TRBV14 combines with J gene TRBJ1-6, with 7 bases fitting TRBD1. This CDR3 comprises 16 residues. Losses at the gene ends were 1 base for V and 5 bases for J; bases not matched to a gene: 5. Germline-derived CDR1 and CDR2 are SGHDN and FVKESK. CDR3 loop: CASSQGLGQNNSPLHF. For the CDR3, the DNA is TGTGCCAGCAGCCAAGGTTTGGGACAGAATAATTCACCCCTCCACTTT. Full variable domain (missing parts from reference TRBV14 and TRBJ1-6): EAGVTQFPSHSVIEKGQTVTLRCDPISGHDNLYWYRRVMGKEIKFLLHFVKESKQDESGMPNNRFLAERTGGTYSTLKVQPAELEDSGVYFCASSQGLGQNNSPLHFGNGTRLTVT.

V usage is TRBV28 and J usage is TRBJ1-6; 8 bases are a match to TRBD1. The CDR3 runs 17 residues. The V and J ends lost 2 bases and 5 bases, in that order; junction bases with no gene match: 8. Germline CDR1 reads MDHEN; CDR2 reads SYDVKM. CDR3 coding DNA: TGTGCCAGCAGTTTAGGAACGACAGGGGTTCATAATTCACCCCTCCACTTT. Protein sequence: CASSLGTTGVHNSPLHF.

The J gene is TRBJ1-2, the V gene TRBV5-4; TRBD1 aligns across 7 bases. V dropped 2 bases and J dropped 4; count of bases not matched to a gene: 5. CDR1 and CDR2 from the germline V gene are SGHNT and YYREEE (reference sequence). This CDR3 spans 14 amino acids. CDR3 sequence reads: CASSLGDSPYGYTF. CDR3 sequence (DNA): TGTGCCAGCAGCTTAGGGGACAGCCCCTATGGCTACACCTTC.